This TCR beta chain was documented in a study of cytomegalovirus exposure and HLA in healthy donors. Points from the study as a whole: Looking again later, the authors saw that most CMV-associated TCR beta chains seemed HLA-restricted. An analysis done earlier found most TCR beta V segments productive about 87% or about 30% of the time. Presence/absence analyses assumed roughly uniform sequencing depth across donors, which may not hold.

With respect to this clone: Antigen unknown.

CDR1 and CDR2 (germline): MDHEN, SYDVKM. The trim removed 3 bases at V and 0 bases at J, leaving 10 bases unmatched. The CDR3 consists of 18 residues. The study ran its PCR with 60 Vbeta and 13 Jbeta primers. Repertoires were generated with immunoSEQ multiplex PCR, while TCRdb's copy carries only in-frame clones and drops some. The profile shows 80,000 to 100,000 clones, roughly 71% of them singletons. The sequenced material came from PBMCs. The source is a woman aged 18-29 years in good health and CMV-seropositive. The V gene is TRBV28, the J gene TRBJ1-4, with 7 nucleotides matching TRBD1. CDR3 in amino acids: CASSFGTGEDATNEKLFF. In nucleotides, the CDR3 is TGTGCCAGCAGTTTTGGCACAGGGGAGGATGCAACTAATGAAAAACTGTTTTTT.